This T cell receptor beta chain was recovered during a study of blood T cells in healthy people across ages. As concerns this clonotype: What it binds is unknown.

General study points: Considered underestimates were the diversity estimates obtained from one million T cells. Higher diversity and more naive CD4+ cells were features of long-lived donors, compared to aged donors.

The use of a sample-barcoded 5' primer and a J-beta primer mix characterized a second PCR of 7 to 11 cycles. In TCRdb, the 5' RACE reads were re-called with MiXCR into one record per CDR3 protein. The data hold under 1 million distinct CDR3 sequences, with around two fifths observed a single time. Deletions cut 3 bases from V and 7 bases from J, with 13 bases between. The CDR3 covers 15 residues. The source is a man in his 60s in good health. The chain is built from TRBV12-3 or TRBV12-4 and TRBJ1-6, with D maybe TRBD1 (5 bases). The source material was blood. CDR3 in amino acids: CASSFEAGLNSPLHF. In DNA, the CDR3 is TGTGCCAGCAGTTTCGAGGCAGGGCTGAATTCACCCCTCCACTTT.